The next 9 T cell receptor beta chains were all read from a single sample in a study of T cell responses to AZD1222 COVID-19 vaccine. This table comes from immunoSEQ multiplex PCR, and its TCRdb copy is limited to in-frame clones, with some not included. In the table there are about 140,000 clones, more than 85% of which are singletons. The sample here was peripheral blood, taken on day 0 of AZD1222 vaccination. The source of these receptors is an adult in good health.

V is TRBV9 and J is TRBJ1-3; D gene uncertain. With 2 bases removed from V and 0 bases from J, the gap between germline ends came to 9 bases. Germline CDR1 SGDLS, CDR2 YYNGEE. This CDR3 has 15 residues. The CDR3 protein is CASSVTPVSGNTIYF. The DNA of the CDR3 is TGTGCCAGCAGCGTGACACCCGTCTCTGGAAACACCATATATTTT.

V is TRBV28 and J is TRBJ1-5; a possible D gene is TRBD1 (6 bases). The CDR3 length is 13 residues. CDR1 is MDHEN, CDR2 SYDVKM, per germline. V shed 7 bases and J shed 6 bases, with 13 bases lying between them. The CDR3 coding sequence is TGTGCCAGCAACCAGGGGAGGGGTCAGCCCCAGCATTTT. It codes for CASNQGRGQPQHF.

The V and J genes are TRBV10-3 and TRBJ1-1, with 7 bases aligning to TRBD1. Germline V gene sequence: CDR1 ENHRY, CDR2 SYGVKD. The CDR3 runs 17 residues. J lost 1 base, V lost 0 bases, and 8 bases had no gene match. CDR3 amino acids: CAISESRQGRTNTEAFF. The DNA for the CDR3 is TGTGCCATCAGTGAGTCCCGACAGGGAAGAACGAACACTGAAGCTTTCTTT.

A note on this clone: Other nucleotide sequences from this sample produce the same CDR3. CDR3 DNA: TGCGCCAGCAGCTTGGGGCAGAACACCGGGGAGCTGTTTTTT. Its translation is CASSLGQNTGELFF. This chain joins TRBV5-1 and TRBJ2-2, with no clear D. Germline V gene lookup returns CDR1 SGHRS and CDR2 YFSETQ. The CDR3 is 14 amino acids. Trimming pared 0 bases from V and 1 base from J, leaving 4 bases between.

This clone is labeled as medium-sized. The chain combines TRBV12-3 or TRBV12-4 with TRBJ2-2; D may correspond to TRBD1 or TRBD2 (5 bases each). This CDR3 region has 13 residues. V was cut by 8 bases and J by 6 bases, with 13 bases left in between. In DNA, the CDR3 is TGTGCCAGCTGGGGGAGAGCGGCCGGGGAGCTGTTTTTT. Its translation is CASWGRAAGELFF.

The CDR3 loop is CASSPRRGQETQYF. DNA for the CDR3: TGTGCCAGCAGTCCCCGCCGGGGGCAAGAGACCCAGTACTTC. The chain has TRBV2 and TRBJ2-5, with D maybe TRBD2 (6 bases). This CDR3 has 14 amino acids. The V gene lost 5 bases and the J gene lost 2 bases, with 12 bases spanning the gap. Germline CDR1 SNHLY, CDR2 FYNNEI.

The V and J genes are TRBV7-3 and TRBJ2-7, with 7 positions matching TRBD1. The CDR3 totals 15 residues. Germline V gene sequence: CDR1 SGHTA, CDR2 FQGTGA. With 2 bases clipped from V and 5 bases from J, the junction kept 9 bases outside the gene matches. The CDR3 loop is CASSLLPGGNHEQYF. Written as DNA, the CDR3 is TGTGCCAGCAGCTTACTCCCAGGGGGTAACCACGAGCAGTACTTC.

This rearrangement joins TRBV12-3 or TRBV12-4 to TRBJ1-1; D is unclear. Trimming stripped 3 bases from V and 5 bases from J, with 10 bases between. CDR3 size: 13 residues. CDR3 nucleotides: TGTGCCAGCAGTTTCCGGAACCCTACTGAAGCTTTCTTT. Protein sequence: CASSFRNPTEAFF.

The V and J genes are TRBV6-2 or TRBV6-3 and TRBJ2-2, with D possibly being TRBD1 or TRBD2 (5 bases each). This CDR3 is built from 13 residues. The germline V and J ends were trimmed by 5 bases and 6 bases, with 10 bases remaining between them. Germline V gives CDR1 MNHEY, CDR2 SVGEGT. CDR3 loop: CASSLLGAGELFF. CDR3 DNA: TGTGCCAGCAGTCTCCTGGGGGCCGGGGAGCTGTTTTTT.